A selection of T cell receptor beta chains follows, all from one sample in a study of blood T cells in healthy people across ages. TCRdb re-analysed the 5' RACE reads in MiXCR, keeping a single row per CDR3 protein. The repertoire holds around 1.5 million distinct CDR3 sequences, with roughly a third as singletons. Sequenced material: blood. The receptors were gathered from a woman aged 25 to 39 in good health. CDR3s include the opening cysteine and the closing phenylalanine or tryptophan. The D gene is left open where the match is weak. Expanded clones are given a class, and other clones once, few, many or no size at all.

>NA|TRBJ2-7|TRBV5-1|TRBD1
TGCGCCAGCAGCTTGGTCTGGCAGGGGGTGTCCTACGAGCAGTACTTC
CASSLVWQGVSYEQYF
>few|TRBJ2-4|TRBV7-9|TRBD1
TGTGCCAGCAGCTTAGCTCAGGGGGTTTTTAACATTCAGTACTTC
CASSLAQGVFNIQYF
>NA|TRBJ2-5|TRBV7-8|TRBD2
TGTGCCAGCAGCCTAGATCGGGCTAGCGGGAGCGAGACCCAGTACTTC
CASSLDRASGSETQYF
>few|TRBJ1-2|TRBV28|TRBD1
TGTGCCCGCAGTTCCGGGACAGGGGGCGCTGGCTACACCTTC
CARSSGTGGAGYTF
>NA|TRBJ1-1|TRBV11-2|NA
TGTGCCAGCAGGGACAGAAGTGAAGCTTTCTTT
CASRDRSEAFF
>NA|TRBJ2-7|TRBV10-1|NA
TGCGCCAGCCACGAGGCAGCCGTCGAGCAGTACTTC
CASHEAAVEQYF
>NA|TRBJ1-5|TRBV25-1|NA
TGTGCCAGCAGTGAATCAGAGAGAGAACAGCCCCAGCATTTT
CASSESEREQPQHF
>few|TRBJ2-1|TRBV11-2|NA
TGTGCCAGCAGCTTACAAAGCGGCTCCTACAATGAGCAGTTCTTC
CASSLQSGSYNEQFF
>NA|TRBJ2-7|TRBV5-1|NA
TGCGCCAGCAGCTCGGCTTGGGGGGACGTAGGGCAGTACTTC
CASSSAWGDVGQYF
>few|TRBJ1-5|TRBV4-2|TRBD1
TGTGCCAGCAGCCAAGAACAGGGGGCGAGCAATCAGCCCCAGCATTTT
CASSQEQGASNQPQHF
>few|TRBJ2-1|TRBV11-1|NA
TGTGCCAGCGGAGCTTCGGCAGAGACCCAGTTCTTC
CASGASAETQFF